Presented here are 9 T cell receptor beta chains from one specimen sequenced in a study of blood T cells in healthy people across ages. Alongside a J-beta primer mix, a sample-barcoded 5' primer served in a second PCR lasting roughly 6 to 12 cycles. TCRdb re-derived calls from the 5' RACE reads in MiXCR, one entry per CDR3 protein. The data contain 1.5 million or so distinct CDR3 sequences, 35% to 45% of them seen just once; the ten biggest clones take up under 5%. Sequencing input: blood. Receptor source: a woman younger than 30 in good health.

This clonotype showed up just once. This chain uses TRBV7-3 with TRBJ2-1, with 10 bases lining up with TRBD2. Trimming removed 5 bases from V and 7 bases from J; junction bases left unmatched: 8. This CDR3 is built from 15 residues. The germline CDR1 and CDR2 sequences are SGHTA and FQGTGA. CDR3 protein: CASSRLAGLGNEQFF. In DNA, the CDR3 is TGTGCCAGCAGCCGACTAGCGGGCCTGGGTAATGAGCAGTTCTTC.

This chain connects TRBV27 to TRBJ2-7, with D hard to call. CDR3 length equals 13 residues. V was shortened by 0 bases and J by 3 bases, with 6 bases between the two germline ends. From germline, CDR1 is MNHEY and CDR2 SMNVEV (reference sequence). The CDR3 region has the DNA TGTGCCAGCAGTTTATCGATGGACTACGAGCAGTACTTC. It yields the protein CASSLSMDYEQYF.

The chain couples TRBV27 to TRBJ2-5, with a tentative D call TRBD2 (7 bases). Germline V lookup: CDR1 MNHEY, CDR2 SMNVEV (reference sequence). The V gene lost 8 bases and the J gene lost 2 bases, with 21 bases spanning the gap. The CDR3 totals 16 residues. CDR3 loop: CASGPGGGLRQETQYF. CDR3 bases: TGTGCCAGCGGGCCTGGGGGGGGGCTACGGCAAGAGACCCAGTACTTC.

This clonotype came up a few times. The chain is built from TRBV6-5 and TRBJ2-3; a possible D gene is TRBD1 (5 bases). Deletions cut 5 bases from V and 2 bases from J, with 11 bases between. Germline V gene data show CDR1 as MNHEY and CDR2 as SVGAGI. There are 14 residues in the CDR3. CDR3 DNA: TGTGCCAGCAGTCAATACAGGAACACAGATACGCAGTATTTT. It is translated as CASSQYRNTDTQYF.

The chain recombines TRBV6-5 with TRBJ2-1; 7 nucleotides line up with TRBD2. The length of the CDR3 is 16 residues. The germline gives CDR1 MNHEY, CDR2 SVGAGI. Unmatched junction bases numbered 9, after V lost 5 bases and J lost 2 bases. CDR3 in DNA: TGTGCCAGCAGTCCCCCTCGGGGGAGGGCCTACAATGAGCAGTTCTTC. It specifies CASSPPRGRAYNEQFF.

This CDR3 reads CASSQDFRLAGVTDTQYF. The CDR3 region has the DNA TGCGCCAGCAGCCAAGATTTCAGGCTAGCGGGGGTCACAGATACGCAGTATTTT. The chain recombines TRBV4-3 with TRBJ2-3; 10 bases fit TRBD2. V lost 0 bases, J lost 2 bases, and 8 bases stayed unmatched. Germline CDR1 is LGHNA and CDR2 is YSLEER. The CDR3 is 18 residues long.

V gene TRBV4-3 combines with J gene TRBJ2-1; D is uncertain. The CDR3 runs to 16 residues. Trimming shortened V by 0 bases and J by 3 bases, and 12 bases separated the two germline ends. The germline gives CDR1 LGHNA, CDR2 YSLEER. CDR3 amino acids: CASSQDQDGFYNEQFF. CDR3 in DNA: TGCGCCAGCAGCCAAGACCAGGACGGATTCTACAATGAGCAGTTCTTC.

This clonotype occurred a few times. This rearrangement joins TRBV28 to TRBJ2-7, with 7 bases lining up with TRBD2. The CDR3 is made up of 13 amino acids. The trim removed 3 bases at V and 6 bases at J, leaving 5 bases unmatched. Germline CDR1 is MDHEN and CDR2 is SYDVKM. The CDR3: CASSFRDYGEQYF. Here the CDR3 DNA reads TGTGCCAGCAGTTTCAGGGACTATGGCGAGCAGTACTTC.

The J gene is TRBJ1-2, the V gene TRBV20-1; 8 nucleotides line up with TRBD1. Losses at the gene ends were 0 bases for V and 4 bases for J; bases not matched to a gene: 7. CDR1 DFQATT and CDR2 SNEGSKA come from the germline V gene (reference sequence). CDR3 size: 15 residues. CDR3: CSAREPRQGSYGYTF. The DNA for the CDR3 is TGCAGTGCTAGAGAACCTCGACAGGGGTCCTATGGCTACACCTTC.